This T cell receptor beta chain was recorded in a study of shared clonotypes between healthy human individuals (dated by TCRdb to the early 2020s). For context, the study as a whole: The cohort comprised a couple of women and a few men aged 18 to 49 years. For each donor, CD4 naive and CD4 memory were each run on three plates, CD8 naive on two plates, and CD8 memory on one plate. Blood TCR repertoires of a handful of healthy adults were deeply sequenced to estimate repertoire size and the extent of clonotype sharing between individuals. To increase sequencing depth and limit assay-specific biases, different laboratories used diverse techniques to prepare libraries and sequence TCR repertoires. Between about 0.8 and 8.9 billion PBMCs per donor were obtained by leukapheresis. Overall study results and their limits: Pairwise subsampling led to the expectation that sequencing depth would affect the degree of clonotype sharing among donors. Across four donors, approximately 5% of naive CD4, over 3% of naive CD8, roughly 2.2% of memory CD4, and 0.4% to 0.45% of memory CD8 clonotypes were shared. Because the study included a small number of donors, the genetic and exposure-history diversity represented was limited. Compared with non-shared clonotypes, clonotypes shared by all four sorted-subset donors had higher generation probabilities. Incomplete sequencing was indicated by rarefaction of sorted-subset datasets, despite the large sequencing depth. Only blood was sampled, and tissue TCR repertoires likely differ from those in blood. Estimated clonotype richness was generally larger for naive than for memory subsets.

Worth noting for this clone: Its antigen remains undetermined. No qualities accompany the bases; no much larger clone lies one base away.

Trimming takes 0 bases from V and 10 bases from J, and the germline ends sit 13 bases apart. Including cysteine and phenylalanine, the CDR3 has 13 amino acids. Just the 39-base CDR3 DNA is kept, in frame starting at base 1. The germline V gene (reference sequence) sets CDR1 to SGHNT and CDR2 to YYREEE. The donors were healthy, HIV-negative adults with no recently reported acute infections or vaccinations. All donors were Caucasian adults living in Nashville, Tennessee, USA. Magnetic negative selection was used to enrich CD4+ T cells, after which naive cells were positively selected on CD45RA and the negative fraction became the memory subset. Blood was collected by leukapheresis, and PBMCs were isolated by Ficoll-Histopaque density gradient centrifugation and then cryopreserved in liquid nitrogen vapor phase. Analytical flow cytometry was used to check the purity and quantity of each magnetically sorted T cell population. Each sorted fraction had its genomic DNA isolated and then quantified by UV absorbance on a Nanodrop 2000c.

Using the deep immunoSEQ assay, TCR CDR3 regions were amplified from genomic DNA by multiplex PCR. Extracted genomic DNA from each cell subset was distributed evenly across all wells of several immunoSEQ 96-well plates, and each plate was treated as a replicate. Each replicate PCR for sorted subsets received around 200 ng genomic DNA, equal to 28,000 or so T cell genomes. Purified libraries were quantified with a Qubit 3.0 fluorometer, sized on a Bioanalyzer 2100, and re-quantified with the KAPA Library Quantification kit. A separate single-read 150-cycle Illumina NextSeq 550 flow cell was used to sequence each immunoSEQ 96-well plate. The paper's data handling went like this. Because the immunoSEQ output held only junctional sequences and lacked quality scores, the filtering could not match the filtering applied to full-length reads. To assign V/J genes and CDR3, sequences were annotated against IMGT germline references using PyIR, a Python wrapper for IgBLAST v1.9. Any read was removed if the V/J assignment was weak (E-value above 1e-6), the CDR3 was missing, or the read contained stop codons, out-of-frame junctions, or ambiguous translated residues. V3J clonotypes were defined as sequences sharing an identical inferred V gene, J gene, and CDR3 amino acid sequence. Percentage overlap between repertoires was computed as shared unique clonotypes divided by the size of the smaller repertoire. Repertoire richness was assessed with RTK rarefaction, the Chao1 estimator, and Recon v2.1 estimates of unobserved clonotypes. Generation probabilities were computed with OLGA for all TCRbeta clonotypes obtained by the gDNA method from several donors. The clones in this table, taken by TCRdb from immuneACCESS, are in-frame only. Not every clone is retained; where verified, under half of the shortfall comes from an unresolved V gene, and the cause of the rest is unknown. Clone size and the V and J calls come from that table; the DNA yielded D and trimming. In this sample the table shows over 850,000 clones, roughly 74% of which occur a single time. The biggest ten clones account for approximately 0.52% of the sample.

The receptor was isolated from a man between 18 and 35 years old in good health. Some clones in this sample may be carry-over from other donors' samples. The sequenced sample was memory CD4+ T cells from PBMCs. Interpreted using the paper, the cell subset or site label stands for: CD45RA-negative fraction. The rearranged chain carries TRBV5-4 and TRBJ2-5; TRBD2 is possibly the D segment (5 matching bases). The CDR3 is CASSLGPPGIQYF. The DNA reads TGTGCCAGCAGCTTGGGGCCCCCGGGGATCCAGTACTTC.